The 3 T cell receptor beta chains below all came from one sample that was sequenced in a study of identical twins. A single record per CDR3 protein comes from TCRdb applying MiXCR to the 5' RACE reads. The data contain 1.5 million to 2 million distinct CDR3 sequences, under 35% of them singletons. Sequenced input: cord blood. Source of these receptors: a newborn girl in good health.

This clonotype was observed a few times. The chain employs TRBV28 and TRBJ2-7, with D maybe TRBD2 (6 bases). The CDR3 sequence is 15 residues long. Germline values: CDR1 MDHEN, CDR2 SYDVKM. With 1 base removed from V and 2 bases from J, the gap between germline ends came to 12 bases. The CDR3 DNA sequence: TGTGCCAGCAGTTTATACGGGAGAGTCACCTACGAGCAGTACTTC. It specifies CASSLYGRVTYEQYF.

This clonotype was counted between two and nine times. The V call is TRBV5-1, the J call TRBJ1-1; D is perhaps TRBD1 (5 bases). Germline-derived CDR1 and CDR2 are SGHRS and YFSETQ. Trimming removed 4 bases at V and 1 base at J, with 14 bases between. The CDR3 has 15 residues. The CDR3, as DNA: TGCGCCAGCAGCCCATATAAGGGGAAGAACACTGAAGCTTTCTTT. It specifies CASSPYKGKNTEAFF.

The rearrangement uses TRBV24-1 and TRBJ2-3; D may match TRBD1 or TRBD2 (5 bases each). The germline V gene encodes CDR1 KGHDR and CDR2 SFDVKD. Trimming pared 0 bases from V and 1 base from J, leaving 19 bases between. CDR3 length: 19 amino acids. This CDR3 is CATSDLRGRDRPGTDTQYF. For the CDR3, the DNA is TGTGCCACCAGTGATTTGCGGGGCAGGGACCGCCCAGGCACAGATACGCAGTATTTT.